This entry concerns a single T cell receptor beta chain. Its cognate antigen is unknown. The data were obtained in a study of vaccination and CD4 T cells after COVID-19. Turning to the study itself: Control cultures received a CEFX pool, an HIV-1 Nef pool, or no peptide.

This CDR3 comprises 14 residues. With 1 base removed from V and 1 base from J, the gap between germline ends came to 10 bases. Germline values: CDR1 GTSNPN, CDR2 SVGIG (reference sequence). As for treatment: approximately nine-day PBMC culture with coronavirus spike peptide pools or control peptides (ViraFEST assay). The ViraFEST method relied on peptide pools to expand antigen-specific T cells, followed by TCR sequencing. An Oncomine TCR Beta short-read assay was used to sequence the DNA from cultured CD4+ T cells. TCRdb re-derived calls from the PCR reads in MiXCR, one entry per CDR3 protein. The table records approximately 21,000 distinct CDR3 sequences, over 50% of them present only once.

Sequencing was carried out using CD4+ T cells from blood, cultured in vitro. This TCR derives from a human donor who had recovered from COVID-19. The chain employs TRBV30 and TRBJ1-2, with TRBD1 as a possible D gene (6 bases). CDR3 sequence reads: CAWSAQGLNYGYTF. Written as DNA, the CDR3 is TGTGCCTGGAGTGCCCAGGGGCTTAACTATGGCTACACCTTC.